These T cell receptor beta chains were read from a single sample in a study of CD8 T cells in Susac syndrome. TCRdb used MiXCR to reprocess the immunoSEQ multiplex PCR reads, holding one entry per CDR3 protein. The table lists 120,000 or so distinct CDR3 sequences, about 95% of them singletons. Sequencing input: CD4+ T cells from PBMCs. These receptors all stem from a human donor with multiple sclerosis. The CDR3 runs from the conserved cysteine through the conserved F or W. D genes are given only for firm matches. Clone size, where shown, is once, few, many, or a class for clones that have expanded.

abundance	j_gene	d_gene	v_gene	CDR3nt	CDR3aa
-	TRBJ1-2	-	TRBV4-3	TGCGCCAGCAGCCAAGATAGGGGGGCCCCTCGGGACTATGGCTACACCTTC	CASSQDRGAPRDYGYTF
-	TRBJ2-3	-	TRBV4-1	TGCGCCAGCAGCCATGCCGGGAACCCAGATACGCAGTATTTT	CASSHAGNPDTQYF
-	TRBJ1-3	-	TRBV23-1	TGCGCCAGCAGTCAATCGGAGAGGGGGACGGGAAACACCATATATTTT	CASSQSERGTGNTIYF
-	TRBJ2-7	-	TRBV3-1	TGTGCCAGCAGCCAAGGAGGGGCAGCCCAGTACTTC	CASSQGGAAQYF
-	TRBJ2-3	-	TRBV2	TGTGCCAGCACCAAGATCTCGACCACAGATACGCAGTATTTT	CASTKISTTDTQYF
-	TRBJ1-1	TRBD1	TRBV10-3	TGTGCCATCAGTGGGACAGGAGACACTGAAGCTTTCTTT	CAISGTGDTEAFF
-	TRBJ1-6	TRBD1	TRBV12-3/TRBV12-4	TGTGCCAGCAGGGGACAGGGATGGTTTTCACCCCTCCACTTT	CASRGQGWFSPLHF
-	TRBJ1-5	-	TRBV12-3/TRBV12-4	TGTGCCAGCAGTCTCCGGGACGTCAATCAGCCCCAGCATTTT	CASSLRDVNQPQHF
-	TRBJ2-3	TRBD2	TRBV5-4	TGTGCCAGCAGCCAAGGACTAGCGGGGGTCACAGATACGCAGTATTTT	CASSQGLAGVTDTQYF
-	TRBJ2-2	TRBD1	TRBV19	TGTGCCAGTCAGACAGGGGGCGAAACCGGGGAGCTGTTTTTT	CASQTGGETGELFF
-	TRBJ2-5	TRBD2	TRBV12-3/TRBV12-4	TGTGCCAGCAGCCAACCCTGGACTAGCGGGAGGGCCGCGGAGACCCAGTACTTC	CASSQPWTSGRAAETQYF
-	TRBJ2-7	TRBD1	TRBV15	TGTGCCACCAGCCGACTAGGGACAGGAAGCTCCTACGAGCAGTACTTC	CATSRLGTGSSYEQYF
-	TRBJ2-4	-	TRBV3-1	TGTGCCAGCAGCCCTTTCGGGAGCGCCAAAAACATTCAGTACTTC	CASSPFGSAKNIQYF
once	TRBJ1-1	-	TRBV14	TGTGCCAGCAGCCAAGACGGCTGGAACACTGAAGCTTTCTTT	CASSQDGWNTEAFF
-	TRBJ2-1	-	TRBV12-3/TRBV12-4	TGTGCCAGCAGTTACCGCGGGGGCCTGGGGCAGTTCTTC	CASSYRGGLGQFF
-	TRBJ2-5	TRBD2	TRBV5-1	TGCGCCAGCAGCTCGGGACTAGCGGGAGGGAGGAGCGGTGAGACCCAGTACTTC	CASSSGLAGGRSGETQYF
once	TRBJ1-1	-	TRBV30	TGTGCCTGGAGTGTTGCCCGAACAGGAACGAACACTGAAGCTTTCTTT	CAWSVARTGTNTEAFF
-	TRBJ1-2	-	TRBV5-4	TGTGCCAGCAGCTTGGGGCAGACCCCCTTTTCCTTC	CASSLGQTPFSF
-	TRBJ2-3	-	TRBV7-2	TGTGCCAGCAGTCCTACGGGGGTGCGGCCCGCAGATACGCAGTATTTT	CASSPTGVRPADTQYF
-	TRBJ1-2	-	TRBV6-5	TGTGCCAGCAGCCAAGGAATAGCGTTAGGCGGCTACACCTTC	CASSQGIALGGYTF
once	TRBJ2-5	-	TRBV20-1	TGCAGTGCTCCCGACATCCAAGAGACCCAGTACTTC	CSAPDIQETQYF
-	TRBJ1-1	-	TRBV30	TGTGCCTGGAGCAGCCCAAAGACCGAGACGAACACTGAAGCTTTCTTT	CAWSSPKTETNTEAFF
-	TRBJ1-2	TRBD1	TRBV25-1	TGTGCCAGCGGGGAGCCGGGACAGAACTATGGCTACACCTTC	CASGEPGQNYGYTF
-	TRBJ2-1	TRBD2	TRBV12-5	TGTGCTAGTGGTTCCTATTACAGACTAGCGGGAGCGGGAAACAATGAGCAGTTCTTC	CASGSYYRLAGAGNNEQFF
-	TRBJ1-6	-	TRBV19	TGTGCCAGCTCCGGGACTTCACCTTCACCCCTCCACTTT	CASSGTSPSPLHF
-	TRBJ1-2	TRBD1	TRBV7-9	TGTGCCAGCAGCCCGGGGGACAGGACGTTTTATGGCTACACCTTC	CASSPGDRTFYGYTF
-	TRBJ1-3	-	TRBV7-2	TGTGCCAGCACCACCGAAACCCCGGGCAGGGCTGAAAACACCATATATTTT	CASTTETPGRAENTIYF
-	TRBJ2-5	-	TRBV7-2	TGTGCCAGCAGCCCTGATATACTGAACGGGACCCAGTACTTC	CASSPDILNGTQYF
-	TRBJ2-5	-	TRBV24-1	TGTGCCGCCTTGGGGACGCCCGAGACCCAGTACTTC	CAALGTPETQYF
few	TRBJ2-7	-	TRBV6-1	TGTGCCAGCAGTGACTGGGGGCGCTCCTACGAGCAGTACTTC	CASSDWGRSYEQYF
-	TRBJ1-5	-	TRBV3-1	TGTGCCAGCAGCCAAGCCCTAGGGCAGGGGAGTTATCAGCCCCAGCATTTT	CASSQALGQGSYQPQHF
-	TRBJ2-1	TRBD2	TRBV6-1	TGTGCCAGCAGACCCTTACCTAGCGGGAGCAACTACAATGAGCAGTTCTTC	CASRPLPSGSNYNEQFF
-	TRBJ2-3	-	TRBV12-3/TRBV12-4	TGTGCCAGCAGTTTAGCGGGGAGCACAGATACGCAGTATTTT	CASSLAGSTDTQYF
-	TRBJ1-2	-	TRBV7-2	TGTGCCAGCAGCTTAGCGGGAGGGGGGTTCTATGGCTACACCTTC	CASSLAGGGFYGYTF
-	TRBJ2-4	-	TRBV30	TGTGCCTGGAGTGGACACTTATCCTCCAAAAACATTCAGTACTTC	CAWSGHLSSKNIQYF
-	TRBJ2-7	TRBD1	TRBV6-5	TGTGCCAGCAGTTCCGGACAGGTCCTCTCCTACGAGCAGTACTTC	CASSSGQVLSYEQYF
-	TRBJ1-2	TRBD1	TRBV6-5	TGTGCCAGCAGCTTGGACAGGAACTCTGGCTACACCTTC	CASSLDRNSGYTF
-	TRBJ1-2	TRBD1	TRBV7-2	TGTGCCAGCAGCCCCCAGGGGGGGTCCGGAAATGGCTACACCTTC	CASSPQGGSGNGYTF
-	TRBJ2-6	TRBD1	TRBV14	TGTGCCAGCAGCCCCCGGACAGGTCCCTCTGGGGCCAACGTCCTGACTTTC	CASSPRTGPSGANVLTF
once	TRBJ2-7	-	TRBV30	TGTGCCCGAAGGGGCAGTTCCTACGAGCAGTACTTC	CARRGSSYEQYF
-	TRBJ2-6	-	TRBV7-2	TGTGCCAGCAGCTTATTGGGACGAAACCGGGGCTCTGGGGCCAACGTCCTGACTTTC	CASSLLGRNRGSGANVLTF
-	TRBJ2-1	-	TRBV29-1	TGCAGCGTTGACAACGGGTCGCAGAACCAGTTCTTC	CSVDNGSQNQFF
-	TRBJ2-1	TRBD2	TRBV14	TGTGCCAGCAGCCAAGCCCTAGCGGGAAGGTATGAGCAGTTCTTC	CASSQALAGRYEQFF
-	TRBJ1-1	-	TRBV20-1	TGCAGTGCTAGAGCGGGGTTGCACACTGAAGCTTTCTTT	CSARAGLHTEAFF
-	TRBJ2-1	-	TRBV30	TGTGCCTGGACTCTGGCGGGCCGTTACAATGAGCAGTTCTTC	CAWTLAGRYNEQFF
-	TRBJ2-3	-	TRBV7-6	TGTGCCAGCAGCCAACAGGGGAGGGATACGCAGTATTTT	CASSQQGRDTQYF
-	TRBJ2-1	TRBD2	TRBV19	TGTGCCAGTAGTAAAACTAGCGGGGTGACGAATGAGCAGTTCTTC	CASSKTSGVTNEQFF
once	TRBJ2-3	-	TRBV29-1	TGCAGCCTCGCTACGTCAGATACGCAGTATTTT	CSLATSDTQYF
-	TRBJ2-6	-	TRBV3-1	TGTGCCAGCAGCCAGACGGTCTCTGGGGCCAACGTCCTGACTTTC	CASSQTVSGANVLTF
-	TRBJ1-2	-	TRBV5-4	TGTGCCAGCACCGATGACAGATTGAGTGGCTACACCTTC	CASTDDRLSGYTF
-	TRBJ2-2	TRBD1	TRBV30	TGTGCCTGGGACAGGGTGAGAACCGGGGAGCTGTTTTTT	CAWDRVRTGELFF
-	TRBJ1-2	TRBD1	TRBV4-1	TGCGCCAGCAGCCGGGGGGGGACAGGGTATACAAGCTATGGCTACACCTTC	CASSRGGTGYTSYGYTF
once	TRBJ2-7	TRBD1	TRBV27	TGTGCCAGCAGTCCGACCGGGACAGGGTACTACGAGCAGTACTTC	CASSPTGTGYYEQYF
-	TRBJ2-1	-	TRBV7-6	TGTGCCAGCAGCTCACGCCGCGTGGACCACAATGAGCAGTTCTTC	CASSSRRVDHNEQFF
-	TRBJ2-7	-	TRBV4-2	TGTGCCAGCAGCCAAGACGGGCGAGCTACCTCCTACGAGCAGTACTTC	CASSQDGRATSYEQYF